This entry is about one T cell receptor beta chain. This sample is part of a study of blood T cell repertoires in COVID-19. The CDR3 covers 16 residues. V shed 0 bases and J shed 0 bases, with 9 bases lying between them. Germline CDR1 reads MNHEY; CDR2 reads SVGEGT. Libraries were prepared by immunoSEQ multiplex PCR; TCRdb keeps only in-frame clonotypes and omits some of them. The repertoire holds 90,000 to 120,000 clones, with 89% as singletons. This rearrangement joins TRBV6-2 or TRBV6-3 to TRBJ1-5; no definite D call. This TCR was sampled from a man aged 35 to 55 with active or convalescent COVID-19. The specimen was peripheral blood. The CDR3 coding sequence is TGTGCCAGCAGTTACTCGATGAGGTATAGCAATCAGCCCCAGCATTTT. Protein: CASSYSMRYSNQPQHF.